The 29 T cell receptor beta chains listed next were all sequenced from one sample in a study of vaccination effects on CD4 cells after COVID-19. Expansion with viral peptide pools was applied to antigen-specific CD4+ T cells by the ViraFEST assay prior to sequencing. Subsequent to a culture period of under twelve days, CD4+ T cells were isolated. Documented for the person is a PCR-confirmed SARS-CoV-2 infection occurring between March and December 2020. Generated by immunoSEQ multiplex PCR, the TCRdb table keeps only in-frame clones and is missing some. The sample contains more than 15,000 clones, 60% to 80% of which appear only once. For these TCRs, the target antigens are not known. Sample: CD4+ T cells from PBMCs cultured with SARS-CoV-2 spike peptides, taken before COVID-19 vaccination. Receptor source: a human donor who had a prior SARS-CoV-2 infection.

This chain connects TRBV5-4 to TRBJ1-2, with D unclear. This CDR3 comprises 13 residues. The V gene lost 0 bases and the J gene lost 7 bases, with 10 bases spanning the gap. Germline V CDR1 and CDR2: SGHNT, YYREEE (reference sequence). In DNA, the CDR3 is TGTGCCAGCAGCTTGGTGGAGCTTCCTGGCTACACCTTC. It is translated as CASSLVELPGYTF.

The chain couples TRBV11-3 to TRBJ2-2; TRBD2 aligns across 8 bases. This CDR3 is 16 amino acids long. Germline CDR1 and CDR2: SGHNT and YENEEA. V trimming: 2 bases; J trimming: 7 bases; junction bases outside the gene matches: 9. CDR3 bases: TGTGCCAGCAGCTTAAACGGGGGGGCCGGAGGCGGGGAGCTGTTTTTT. Translating it yields CASSLNGGAGGGELFF.

The genes are TRBV12-5 and TRBJ2-5, with D possibly matching TRBD1 (5 bases). Trimming took off 6 bases at V and 2 bases at J, with 13 bases between the two ends. In germline, CDR1 is LGHNT, CDR2 FRNRAP. This CDR3 is 14 amino acids long. CDR3 amino acids: CASGNRQIQETQYF. The CDR3 DNA sequence: TGTGCTAGTGGGAATCGACAGATACAAGAGACCCAGTACTTC.

This clone appeared a single time. DNA for the CDR3: TGTGCCTGGAGTACCCCGGACAGGGCCTATTACTCCAATCAGCCCCAGCATTTT. This encodes CAWSTPDRAYYSNQPQHF. This rearrangement joins TRBV30 to TRBJ1-5; 8 nucleotides agree with TRBD1. CDR3 size: 18 residues. With V trimmed by 2 bases and J by 3 bases, 15 bases remained unmatched. Per germline, CDR1 GTSNPN and CDR2 SVGIG (reference sequence).

The rearrangement uses TRBV4-2 and TRBJ2-1, with D uncertain. This CDR3 spans 15 amino acids. The V end lost 1 base, the J end lost 5 bases, and 12 bases lay between the germline ends. In germline, CDR1 is LGHNA, CDR2 YNFKEQ. CDR3 DNA sequence: TGTGCCAGCAGCCAAGGGCTCGAAGAAGACAATGAGCAGTTCTTC. Its protein is CASSQGLEEDNEQFF.

V gene TRBV10-3 combines with J gene TRBJ2-1, with D hard to call. CDR3 length equals 12 residues. Germline CDR1 ENHRY, CDR2 SYGVKD. Trimming took off 0 bases at V and 8 bases at J, with 5 bases between the two ends. CDR3 sequence (DNA): TGTGCCATCAGTGAGTCGAGGTATGAGCAGTTCTTC. It yields the protein CAISESRYEQFF.

The chain couples TRBV12-3 or TRBV12-4 to TRBJ2-1; tentative D call: TRBD1 (6 bases). CDR3 length: 13 residues. V was cut by 5 bases and J by 4 bases, with 9 bases left in between. The CDR3 DNA reads TGTGCCAGCAGTCCCGGACAGTACAATGAGCAGTTCTTC. Protein: CASSPGQYNEQFF.

V is TRBV6-6 and J is TRBJ2-5, with D perhaps being TRBD1 or TRBD2 (6 bases each). V lost 2 bases and J lost 1, with 14 bases in between. Germline lookup yields CDR1 MNHNY and CDR2 SVGAGI (reference sequence). This CDR3 has 16 residues. CDR3 coding DNA: TGTGCCAGCAGTTACGTTCCGGGGGCCGTCCAAGAGACCCAGTACTTC. It specifies CASSYVPGAVQETQYF.

This clone turned up a few times. V is TRBV11-2 and J is TRBJ2-7; D might be TRBD1 or TRBD2, each matching 5 bases. The germline V and J ends were trimmed by 5 bases and 2 bases, with 16 bases remaining between them. Germline V gene sequence: CDR1 SGHAT, CDR2 FQNNGV. This CDR3 spans 15 amino acids. CDR3 coding DNA: TGTGCCAGCAGCCGCGGGTGGGGCACCACCTACGAGCAGTACTTC. Its protein is CASSRGWGTTYEQYF.

The chain has TRBV4-3 and TRBJ1-2; no clear D. The CDR3 sequence is 15 residues long. Germline V CDR1 and CDR2: LGHNA, YSLEER. V lost 0 bases to trimming and J lost 5 bases, with 13 bases between them. CDR3 sequence reads: CASSQDRGGRYGYTF. The CDR3 nucleotides are TGCGCCAGCAGCCAAGATCGGGGAGGGAGGTATGGCTACACCTTC.

The V and J genes are TRBV12-5 and TRBJ2-3; 8 bases agree with TRBD2. CDR3 length equals 17 residues. Trimming took 0 bases from V and 4 from J; bases not matched to a gene: 9. CDR1 and CDR2 (germline): LGHNT, FRNRAP. This CDR3 is CASGLVSGNLAADTQYF. CDR3 DNA: TGTGCTAGTGGTTTGGTTAGCGGGAATCTAGCGGCAGATACGCAGTATTTT.

The chain couples TRBV5-1 to TRBJ1-4, with D unclear. Deletions cut 0 bases from V and 4 bases from J, with 19 bases between. CDR1 is SGHRS and CDR2 is YFSETQ in the germline V gene. This CDR3 comprises 18 residues. CDR3 loop: CASSLGLEAADFNEKLFF. The CDR3 coding sequence is TGCGCCAGCAGCTTGGGGTTGGAGGCCGCTGACTTTAATGAAAAACTGTTTTTT.

The chain is built from TRBV3-1 (or the pseudogene TRBV3-2) and TRBJ2-1, with 8 bases lining up with TRBD2. This CDR3 is 15 amino acids long. Germline lookup yields CDR1 LGHDT and CDR2 YNNKEL (reference sequence). Trimming at V came to 4 bases and at J to 4 bases, leaving 6 bases not matched to a gene. This CDR3 reads CASSLYGGAYNEQFF. CDR3 coding DNA: TGTGCCAGCAGCCTATACGGGGGGGCTTACAATGAGCAGTTCTTC.

V and J are TRBV7-8 and TRBJ1-1, with D uncertain. With 5 bases removed from V and 3 bases from J, the gap between germline ends came to 13 bases. This CDR3 region has 14 residues. Germline CDR1 is SGHVS and CDR2 is FQNEAQ. Here the CDR3 reads CASSLIPVDTEAFF. As DNA, the CDR3 is TGTGCCAGCAGCCTAATCCCGGTAGACACTGAAGCTTTCTTT. Combining the CDR3 with reference TRBV7-8 and TRBJ1-1 gives the whole variable domain GAGVSQSPRYKVAKRGQDVALRCDPISGHVSLFWYQQALGQGPEFLTYFQNEAQLDKSGLPSDRFFAERPEGSVSTLKIQRTQQEDSAVYLCASSLIPVDTEAFFGQGTRLTVV.

The rearrangement uses TRBV5-8 and TRBJ2-1, with TRBD2 matching over 9 bases. Per germline, CDR1 SGHTS and CDR2 YDEGEE. The CDR3 runs 16 residues. The V gene end was trimmed by 0 bases and the J gene end by 4 bases; junction bases not matched to a gene: 5. The CDR3 DNA reads as TGTGCCAGCAGCTTGGGTTTAGCGGGGGAGTACAATGAGCAGTTCTTC. Amino acid sequence: CASSLGLAGEYNEQFF.

V usage is TRBV4-2 and J usage is TRBJ2-3, with 8 positions matching TRBD2. In germline, CDR1 is LGHNA, CDR2 YNFKEQ. After removal of 2 bases from V and 0 bases from J, the junction contained 1 base not matched to a gene. The length of the CDR3 is 15 residues. The CDR3 nucleotides read TGTGCCAGCAGCCAAATAGCGGGGAGCACAGATACGCAGTATTTT. This translates into CASSQIAGSTDTQYF.

V usage is TRBV5-1 and J usage is TRBJ2-5, with D hard to call. Germline CDR1 is SGHRS and CDR2 is YFSETQ. The CDR3 covers 15 residues. V was pared by 0 bases and J by 2 bases, with 11 bases between. DNA of the CDR3: TGCGCCAGCAGCTTGGAGGTGTGGGCGCAAGAGACCCAGTACTTC. It translates to CASSLEVWAQETQYF. Complete variable domain (other parts from reference TRBV5-1 and TRBJ2-5): KAGVTQTPRYLIKTRGQQVTLSCSPISGHRSVSWYQQTPGQGLQFLFEYFSETQRNKGNFPGRFSGRQFSNSRSEMNVSTLELGDSALYLCASSLEVWAQETQYFGPGTRLLVL.

V gene TRBV27 combines with J gene TRBJ1-5; D ambiguous. This CDR3 contains 15 residues. In germline, CDR1 is MNHEY, CDR2 SMNVEV (reference sequence). Trimming removed 6 bases at V and 5 bases at J, with 17 bases between. The CDR3 region is CASRVNYRLDQPQHF. The CDR3 DNA is TGTGCCAGCAGAGTAAATTACAGACTAGATCAGCCCCAGCATTTT.

This chain links TRBV7-2 with TRBJ1-2, with no clear D. The CDR3 loop spans 14 amino acids. The V gene lost 1 base and the J gene lost 5 bases, with 11 bases spanning the gap. CDR1 is SGHTA and CDR2 is FQGNSA in the germline V gene. CDR3 protein: CASSLVPAEYGYTF. DNA of the CDR3: TGTGCCAGCAGCTTAGTGCCAGCGGAATATGGCTACACCTTC.

The CDR3 loop is CASSQVGGRGNYGYTF. As DNA, the CDR3 is TGCGCCAGCAGCCAAGTGGGGGGCAGGGGCAACTATGGCTACACCTTC. This rearrangement joins TRBV4-1 to TRBJ1-2; possibly TRBD1 for D (6 bases). The CDR3 covers 16 residues. Germline loops: CDR1 MGHRA, CDR2 YSYEKL. The V end lost 1 base, the J end lost 2 bases, and 14 bases lay between the germline ends.

The chain employs TRBV4-2 and TRBJ1-6; no clear D. Germline loops: CDR1 LGHNA, CDR2 YNFKEQ. This CDR3 is 13 amino acids long. V was shortened by 2 bases and J by 13 bases, with 12 bases between the two germline ends. The CDR3 spells CASSQTNRDPLHF. The CDR3, as DNA: TGTGCCAGCAGCCAAACCAACCGGGATCCCCTCCACTTT.

J is TRBJ2-1 and V is TRBV30; D uncertain. V shed 1 base and J shed 1 base, with 8 bases lying between them. This CDR3 region has 14 residues. From germline, CDR1 is GTSNPN and CDR2 SVGIG (reference sequence). The DNA for the CDR3 is TGTGCCTGGAGTGCACCGCCTTCCTACAATGAGCAGTTCTTC. This sequence encodes CAWSAPPSYNEQFF.

The CDR3 DNA reads TGTGCCAGCAGTGGTCGGTTTCAAGAGACCCAGTACTTC. Amino acids: CASSGRFQETQYF. V gene TRBV2 combines with J gene TRBJ2-5; no clear D gene. Germline V CDR1 and CDR2: SNHLY, FYNNEI. The CDR3 runs to 13 residues. The V end was cut by 4 bases, the J end by 2 bases, with 8 bases between.

This clone has a single count. The genes are TRBV6-2 or TRBV6-3 and TRBJ2-7; TRBD1 agrees at 11 bases. The trim removed 2 bases at V and 4 bases at J, leaving 10 bases unmatched. Germline V CDR1 and CDR2: MNHEY, SVGEGT. The CDR3 loop spans 17 amino acids. Written as DNA, the CDR3 is TGTGCCAGCAGTTACCTCCTCGGACAGGGGGCAGGGTACGAGCAGTACTTC. It yields the protein CASSYLLGQGAGYEQYF.

The rearrangement joins TRBV27 to TRBJ2-7, with D hard to call. This CDR3 is built from 11 residues. Per the germline V gene, CDR1 is MNHEY and CDR2 is SMNVEV (reference sequence). With 4 bases removed from V and 1 base from J, the gap between germline ends came to 2 bases. The CDR3 loop reads CASSSSYEQYF. CDR3 nucleotides: TGTGCCAGCAGTTCGTCCTACGAGCAGTACTTC.

The genes are TRBV10-3 and TRBJ2-7; D gene unclear. Germline CDR1 is ENHRY and CDR2 is SYGVKD. V was clipped by 0 bases and J by 4 bases, with 10 bases between them. The CDR3 is 14 amino acids. CDR3 protein: CAISESPDGYEQYF. CDR3 in DNA: TGTGCCATCAGTGAGTCTCCGGACGGATACGAGCAGTACTTC.

The J gene is TRBJ2-3, the V gene TRBV5-4; D possibly uses TRBD1 or TRBD2 (6 bases each). CDR1 is SGHNT and CDR2 is YYREEE in the germline V gene (reference sequence). This CDR3 is 15 amino acids long. V was pared by 1 base and J by 0 bases, with 9 bases between. The CDR3 nucleotides read TGTGCCAGCAGCTTGAGGGGGACTAGCACAGATACGCAGTATTTT. This sequence encodes CASSLRGTSTDTQYF. Full variable domain (remainder filled in from reference TRBV5-4 and TRBJ2-3): ETGVTQSPTHLIKTRGQQVTLRCSSQSGHNTVSWYQQALGQGPQFIFQYYREEENGRGNFPPRFSGLQFPNYSSELNVNALELDDSALYLCASSLRGTSTDTQYFGPGTRLTVL.

Here the CDR3 reads CASSLVAGGQETQYF. CDR3 sequence (DNA): TGTGCCAGCAGCTTGGTAGCGGGGGGACAAGAGACCCAGTACTTC. This chain connects TRBV5-4 to TRBJ2-5; 10 bases align to TRBD2. The germline V gene encodes CDR1 SGHNT and CDR2 YYREEE (reference sequence). J lost 2 bases, V lost 0 bases, and 1 base had no gene match. CDR3 length: 15 residues.

The chain uses TRBV5-4 and TRBJ1-4; 8 bases fit TRBD1. Germline V gene sequence: CDR1 SGHNT, CDR2 YYREEE (reference sequence). The CDR3 has 16 residues. After removal of 0 bases from V and 0 bases from J, the junction contained 1 base not matched to a gene. The CDR3 reads CASSLGQGSTNEKLFF. The CDR3 DNA sequence: TGTGCCAGCAGCTTGGGACAGGGGTCAACTAATGAAAAACTGTTTTTT.